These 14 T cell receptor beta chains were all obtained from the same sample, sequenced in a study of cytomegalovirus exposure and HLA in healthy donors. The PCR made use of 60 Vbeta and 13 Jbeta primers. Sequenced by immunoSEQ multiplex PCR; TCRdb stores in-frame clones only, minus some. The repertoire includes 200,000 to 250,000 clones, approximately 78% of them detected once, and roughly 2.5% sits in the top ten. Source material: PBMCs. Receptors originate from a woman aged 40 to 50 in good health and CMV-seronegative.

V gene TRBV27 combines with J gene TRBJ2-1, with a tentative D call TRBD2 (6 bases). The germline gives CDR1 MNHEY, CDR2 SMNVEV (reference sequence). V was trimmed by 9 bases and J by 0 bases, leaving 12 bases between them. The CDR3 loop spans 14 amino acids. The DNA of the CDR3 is TGTGCCAGGAGGACGGGAGACTCCTACAATGAGCAGTTCTTC. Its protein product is CARRTGDSYNEQFF.

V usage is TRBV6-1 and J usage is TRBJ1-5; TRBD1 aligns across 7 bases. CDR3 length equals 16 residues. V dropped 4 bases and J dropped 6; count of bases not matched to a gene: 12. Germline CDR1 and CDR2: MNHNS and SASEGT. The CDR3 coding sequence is TGTGCCAGCAGTGGGGACCCTGACAGGGTTGGTCAGCCCCAGCATTTT. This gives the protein CASSGDPDRVGQPQHF.

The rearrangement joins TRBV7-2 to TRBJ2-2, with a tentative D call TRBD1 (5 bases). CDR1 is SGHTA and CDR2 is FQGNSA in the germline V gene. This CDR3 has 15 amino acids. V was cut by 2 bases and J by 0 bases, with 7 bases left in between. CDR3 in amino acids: CASSLQGSNTGELFF. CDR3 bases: TGTGCCAGCAGCTTACAGGGCTCGAACACCGGGGAGCTGTTTTTT.

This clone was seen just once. CDR3 in amino acids: CASRSDTYEQYF. The CDR3 coding sequence is TGTGCCAGCAGATCGGACACCTACGAGCAGTACTTC. This chain uses TRBV6-5 with TRBJ2-7, with D possibly being TRBD1 (5 bases). This CDR3 region has 12 residues. CDR1 is MNHEY and CDR2 is SVGAGI in the germline V gene. The V end was cut by 6 bases, the J end by 2 bases, with 8 bases between.

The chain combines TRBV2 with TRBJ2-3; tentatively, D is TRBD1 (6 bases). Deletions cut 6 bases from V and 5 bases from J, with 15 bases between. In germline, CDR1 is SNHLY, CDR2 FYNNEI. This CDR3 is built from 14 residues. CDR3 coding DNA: TGTGCCAGCAGGGTAGGGGGAGACAAAGATACGCAGTATTTT. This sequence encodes CASRVGGDKDTQYF.

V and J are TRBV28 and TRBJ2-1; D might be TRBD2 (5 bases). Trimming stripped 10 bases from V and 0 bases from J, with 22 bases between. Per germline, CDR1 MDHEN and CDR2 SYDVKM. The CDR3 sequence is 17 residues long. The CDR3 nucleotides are TGTGCCACCAACCGAGGGCTTGGCGTGAGCTCCTACAATGAGCAGTTCTTC. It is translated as CATNRGLGVSSYNEQFF.

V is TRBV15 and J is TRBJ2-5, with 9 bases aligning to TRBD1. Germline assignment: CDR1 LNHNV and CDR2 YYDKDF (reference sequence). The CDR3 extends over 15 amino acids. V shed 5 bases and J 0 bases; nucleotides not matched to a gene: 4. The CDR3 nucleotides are TGTGCCACCAGCTCAGGACAGGGGTACCAAGAGACCCAGTACTTC. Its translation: CATSSGQGYQETQYF.

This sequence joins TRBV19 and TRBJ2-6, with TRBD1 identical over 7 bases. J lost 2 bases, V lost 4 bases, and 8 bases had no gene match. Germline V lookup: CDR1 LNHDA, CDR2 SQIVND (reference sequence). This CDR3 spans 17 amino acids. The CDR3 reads CASSTQYRGTGANVLTF. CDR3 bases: TGTGCCAGTAGTACGCAATACAGGGGTACTGGGGCCAACGTCCTGACTTTC. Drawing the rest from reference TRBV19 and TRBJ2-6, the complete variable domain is DGGITQSPKYLFRKEGQNVTLSCEQNLNHDAMYWYRQDPGQGLRLIYYSQIVNDFQKGDIAEGYSVSREKKESFPLTVTSAQKNPTAFYLCASSTQYRGTGANVLTFGAGSRLTVL.

The CDR3 protein is CASSFRGESYNEQFF. Here the CDR3 DNA reads TGTGCCAGCAGCTTTAGGGGTGAATCCTACAATGAGCAGTTCTTC. V is TRBV11-3 and J is TRBJ2-1; D possibly corresponds to TRBD1 (5 bases). The V gene's germline CDR1 is SGHNT and CDR2 YENEEA. V was clipped by 3 bases and J by 1 base, with 10 bases between them. The CDR3 totals 15 residues.

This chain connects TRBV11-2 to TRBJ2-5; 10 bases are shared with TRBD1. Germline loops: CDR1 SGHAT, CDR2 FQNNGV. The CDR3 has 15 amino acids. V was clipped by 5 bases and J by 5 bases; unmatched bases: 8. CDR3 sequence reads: CASSNDRGRKETQYF. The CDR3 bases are TGTGCCAGCAGCAATGACAGGGGGCGTAAGGAGACCCAGTACTTC.

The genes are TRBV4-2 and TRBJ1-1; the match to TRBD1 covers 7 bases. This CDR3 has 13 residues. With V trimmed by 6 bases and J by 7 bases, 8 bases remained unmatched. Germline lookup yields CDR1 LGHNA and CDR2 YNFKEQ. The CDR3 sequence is CASRRQGSDEAFF. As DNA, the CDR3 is TGTGCCAGCAGGCGACAGGGATCGGATGAAGCTTTCTTT.

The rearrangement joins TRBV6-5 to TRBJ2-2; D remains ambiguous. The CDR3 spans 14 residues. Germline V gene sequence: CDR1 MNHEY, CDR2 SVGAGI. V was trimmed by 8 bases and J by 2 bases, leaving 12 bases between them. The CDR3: CASAAAHNTGELFF. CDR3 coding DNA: TGTGCCAGCGCTGCGGCTCATAACACCGGGGAGCTGTTTTTT.

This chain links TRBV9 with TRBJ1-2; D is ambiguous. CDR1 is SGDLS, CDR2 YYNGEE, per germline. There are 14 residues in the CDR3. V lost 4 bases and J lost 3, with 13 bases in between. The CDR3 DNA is TGTGCCAGCAGCACCCGACTAGTGGACTATGGCTACACCTTC. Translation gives CASSTRLVDYGYTF.

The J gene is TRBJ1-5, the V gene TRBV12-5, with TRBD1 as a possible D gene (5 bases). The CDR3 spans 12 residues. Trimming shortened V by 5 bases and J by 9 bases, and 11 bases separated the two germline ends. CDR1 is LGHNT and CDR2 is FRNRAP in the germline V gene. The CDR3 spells CASGEGVWPQHF. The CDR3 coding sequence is TGTGCTAGTGGTGAAGGGGTTTGGCCCCAGCATTTT.